One and the same sample provided the 7 T cell receptor beta chains below, sequenced in a study of control samples from healthy donors and cancer patients. The assay was immunoSEQ multiplex PCR, and TCRdb's table has in-frame clones only and misses some. The repertoire consists of 130,000 to 150,000 clones, with around nine tenths occurring once and the leading ten covering just over 8.5%. The sequenced sample consisted of blood. Source of these receptors: a woman aged 25 to 39 in good health.

J is TRBJ2-1 and V is TRBV6-1; the match to TRBD2 covers 7 bases. Trimming cost V 4 bases and J 2 bases; bases outside gene matches: 8. The CDR3 spans 16 residues. Germline V lookup: CDR1 MNHNS, CDR2 SASEGT. DNA for the CDR3: TGTGCCAGCAGTGGCCCTAGCGGATCGACCTACAATGAGCAGTTCTTC. It codes for CASSGPSGSTYNEQFF.

CDR3 protein: CASHENSNQPQHF. Here the CDR3 DNA reads TGTGCCAGCCATGAGAATAGCAATCAGCCCCAGCATTTT. J is TRBJ1-5 and V is TRBV7-8; D unresolved. V was shortened by 8 bases and J by 0 bases, with 8 bases between the two germline ends. Germline assignment: CDR1 SGHVS and CDR2 FQNEAQ. The CDR3 extends over 13 amino acids.

The V call is TRBV5-1, the J call TRBJ1-6, with 10 bases identical to TRBD1. J gave up 9 bases and V 0 bases, and 6 bases lay outside the gene matches. This CDR3 contains 16 residues. Germline CDR1 reads SGHRS; CDR2 reads YFSETQ. The CDR3 here is CASSLVGTGDGSPLHF. CDR3 sequence (DNA): TGCGCCAGCAGCTTGGTGGGGACAGGGGATGGTTCACCCCTCCACTTT.

The chain recombines TRBV28 with TRBJ2-3; 15 bases map to TRBD2. Trimming at V came to 5 bases and at J to 4 bases, leaving 1 base not matched to a gene. The CDR3 is 15 amino acids. CDR1 and CDR2 (germline): MDHEN, SYDVKM. The CDR3 spells CASSGLAGGADTQYF. The DNA for the CDR3 is TGTGCCAGCAGTGGACTAGCGGGAGGGGCAGATACGCAGTATTTT.

The chain recombines TRBV5-1 with TRBJ1-5; TRBD1 matches 8 bases. In germline, CDR1 is SGHRS, CDR2 YFSETQ. V gave up 4 bases and J gave up 6 bases; unmatched junction bases: 6. This CDR3 comprises 14 residues. CDR3 nucleotide sequence: TGCGCCAGCAGCCTTGGACAGGGTGGTCAGCCCCAGCATTTT. This encodes CASSLGQGGQPQHF.

The chain has TRBV5-8 and TRBJ1-5; D possibly corresponds to TRBD1 (5 bases). Per the germline V gene, CDR1 is SGHTS and CDR2 is YDEGEE. CDR3 length: 16 residues. Trimming cost V 4 bases and J 2 bases, with 16 bases left between them. The CDR3 DNA is TGTGCCAGCAGCCCCCCTGCGGGGCACCGCAATCAGCCCCAGCATTTT. Encoded protein: CASSPPAGHRNQPQHF.

Note on this clone: The same CDR3 also results from other DNA sequences found in this sample. Written as DNA, the CDR3 is TGTGCCAGCAGCTTACTAAGCGGTCCCTACGAGCAGTACTTC. Translated, it gives CASSLLSGPYEQYF. This rearrangement joins TRBV7-3 to TRBJ2-7; D may be TRBD2 (5 bases). Germline-derived CDR1 and CDR2 are SGHTA and FQGTGA. V lost 2 bases and J lost 2, with 10 bases in between. The CDR3 is 14 amino acids.